Presented here are 2 T cell receptor beta chains from one specimen sequenced in a study of blood T cells in healthy people across ages. A second about 7 to 12 cycle PCR used barcoded and J-beta primers. TCRdb re-derived calls from the 5' RACE reads in MiXCR, one entry per CDR3 protein. Of hundreds of thousands of distinct CDR3 sequences listed, approximately 25% are singletons. This sample was also put to use in a study of T cells of mothers and their children.

Sequenced sample: blood. The source is a boy aged 5-17 years in good health.

This clonotype has a handful of counts. V and J are TRBV7-9 and TRBJ2-7, with D perhaps matching TRBD2 (6 bases). There are 11 residues in the CDR3. V was cut by 1 base and J by 13 bases, with 11 bases left in between. The V gene's germline CDR1 is SEHNR and CDR2 FQNEAQ (reference sequence). CDR3 sequence (DNA): TGTGCCAGCAGCTTAGATTCCGGGAGCTACTTC. Translation: CASSLDSGSYF.

This chain joins TRBV24-1 and TRBJ1-2, with D maybe TRBD1 (5 bases). The CDR3 is 13 residues long. Trimming took off 4 bases at V and 4 bases at J, with 9 bases between the two ends. Per germline, CDR1 KGHDR and CDR2 SFDVKD. The DNA of the CDR3 is TGTGCCACCAGTGAACAGGAGCGCTATGGCTACACCTTC. Translation: CATSEQERYGYTF.